These 30 T cell receptor beta chains originate from one sample sequenced in a study of response to subunit inactivated influenza vaccine. TCRdb reanalysed the RT-PCR reads using MiXCR and keeps one entry per CDR3 protein. The sample holds a few hundred thousand distinct CDR3 sequences; approximately 20% are singletons and the top ten take about 9.3%. Sequencing was performed on PBMCs from blood, taken less than 22 months after vaccination. The receptors were sampled from a man aged 45 to 75 who received an inactivated influenza vaccine.

This clonotype was counted many times. The V gene is TRBV12-3 or TRBV12-4, the J gene TRBJ1-5; 9 bases match TRBD1. J gave up 3 bases and V 7 bases, and 7 bases lay outside the gene matches. This CDR3 contains 15 residues. CDR3 residues: CASIKTGGNNQPQHF. In DNA form, the CDR3 reads TGTGCCAGCATTAAAACAGGGGGCAACAATCAGCCCCAGCATTTT.

The chain couples TRBV3-1 to TRBJ2-5, with D possibly TRBD2 on 6 matching bases. This CDR3 is built from 15 residues. V lost 1 base to trimming and J lost 4 bases, with 13 bases between them. The V gene's germline CDR1 is LGHDT and CDR2 YNNKEL (reference sequence). The CDR3 sequence is CASSQGIAAGETQYF. DNA for the CDR3: TGTGCCAGCAGCCAAGGTATAGCGGCCGGAGAGACCCAGTACTTC.

This chain connects TRBV3-1 to TRBJ1-5; the D is unclear. From germline, CDR1 is LGHDT and CDR2 YNNKEL (reference sequence). The CDR3 totals 14 residues. Deletions cut 1 base from V and 16 bases from J, with 20 bases between. CDR3 coding DNA: TGTGCCAGCAGCCAAGGCGATGCTTTGGGCCCTCCCCATTTT. As protein: CASSQGDALGPPHF.

This chain connects TRBV4-2 to TRBJ2-1; 11 bases map to TRBD2. Germline CDR1 is LGHNA and CDR2 is YNFKEQ. After removal of 3 bases from V and 7 bases from J, the junction contained 8 bases not matched to a gene. The CDR3 consists of 16 residues. CDR3 sequence (DNA): TGTGCCAGCAGCCAGGAACTAGCGGGGGACAGGAATGAGCAGTTCTTC. Translation: CASSQELAGDRNEQFF.

In its sample, this clonotype was seen a few times. This chain connects TRBV5-1 to TRBJ1-4, with TRBD1 matching over 8 bases. CDR1 is SGHRS, CDR2 YFSETQ, per germline. Trimming removed 1 base from V and 8 bases from J; junction bases left unmatched: 7. This CDR3 spans 15 amino acids. The CDR3 DNA is TGCGCCAGCAGCTTGCTTGGGACAGGCAGAGAAAAACTGTTTTTT. This sequence encodes CASSLLGTGREKLFF.

As regards this clonotype: A clone one base away is much larger, so this may be a read error. The chain joins TRBV4-3 to TRBJ1-5, with 8 bases lining up with TRBD1. This CDR3 region has 16 residues. Germline V gene sequence: CDR1 LGHNA, CDR2 YSLEER. CDR3 coding DNA: TGCGCCAGCAGCCAATTTTGGACAGGGAGAAATCAGACCCAGCATTTT. Its translation is CASSQFWTGRNQTQHF.

The gene calls are TRBV7-2 and TRBJ2-3, with TRBD2 identical over 7 bases. J was trimmed by 10 bases and V by 4 bases; bases with no gene match: 11. CDR3 length equals 14 residues. CDR1 and CDR2 (germline): SGHTA, FQGNSA. The CDR3 region is CASSSARASGAQYF. DNA for the CDR3: TGTGCCAGCAGCTCAGCGAGGGCCAGCGGGGCGCAGTATTTT. Combining the CDR3 with reference TRBV7-2 and TRBJ2-3 gives the whole variable domain GAGVSQSPSNKVTEKGKDVELRCDPISGHTALYWYRQSLGQGLEFLIYFQGNSAPDKSGLPSDRFSAERTGGSVSTLTIQRTQQEDSAVYLCASSSARASGAQYFGPGTRLTVL.

The gene calls are TRBV5-1 and TRBJ1-3, with a weak D call TRBD1 (5 bases). Germline CDR1 and CDR2: SGHRS and YFSETQ. There are 15 residues in the CDR3. V lost 1 base and J 4 bases, leaving 12 bases between the germline ends. Here the CDR3 reads CASSLFEGRGNTIYF. The CDR3 DNA follows: TGCGCCAGCAGCTTGTTCGAGGGGCGCGGAAACACCATATATTTT.

The CDR3 loop reads CASSFAGGHTGELFF. The CDR3, as DNA: TGTGCCAGCAGCTTCGCGGGGGGGCACACCGGGGAGCTGTTTTTT. The gene calls are TRBV3-1 and TRBJ2-2; 9 bases are shared with TRBD2. Germline values: CDR1 LGHDT, CDR2 YNNKEL (reference sequence). The trim removed 5 bases at V and 3 bases at J, leaving 4 bases unmatched. CDR3 size: 15 residues.

This clonotype came up a few times. The rearrangement uses TRBV5-6 and TRBJ1-2, with D possibly matching TRBD1 (6 bases). V gave up 6 bases and J gave up 1 base, with 10 bases separating them. The CDR3 runs to 13 residues. Germline CDR1 SGHDT, CDR2 YYEEEE. The chain's CDR3 is CASIFRGNYGYTF. In DNA form, the CDR3 reads TGTGCCAGCATTTTCAGGGGTAACTATGGCTACACCTTC.

This clonotype was counted only a few times. The CDR3 sequence is CASSSTGRTSNQPQHF. The CDR3 coding sequence is TGTGCCAGCAGCTCGACGGGACGGACTAGCAATCAGCCCCAGCATTTT. J is TRBJ1-5 and V is TRBV27, with D tentatively TRBD1 (5 bases). Germline CDR1 MNHEY, CDR2 SMNVEV (reference sequence). This CDR3 is 16 amino acids long. V lost 6 bases, J lost 0 bases, and 15 bases lay in between.

This chain connects TRBV9 to TRBJ2-1, with TRBD1 matching 8 bases. Germline V gene lookup returns CDR1 SGDLS and CDR2 YYNGEE. The CDR3 runs to 14 residues. With 4 bases clipped from V and 7 bases from J, the junction kept 7 bases outside the gene matches. CDR3 DNA sequence: TGTGCCAGCAGCCCGGGGACAGGAAGAAATGAGCAGTTCTTC. As protein: CASSPGTGRNEQFF. Complete variable domain (other parts from reference TRBV9 and TRBJ2-1): DSGVTQTPKHLITATGQRVTLRCSPRSGDLSVYWYQQSLDQGLQFLIQYYNGEERAKGNILERFSAQQFPDLHSELNLSSLELGDSALYFCASSPGTGRNEQFFGPGTRLTVL.

V usage is TRBV20-1 and J usage is TRBJ1-2; 9 nucleotides align to TRBD1. The CDR3 consists of 16 residues. Germline trimming cut 6 bases from V and 4 bases from J; bases unmatched to any gene: 15. CDR1 and CDR2 (germline): DFQATT, SNEGSKA (reference sequence). The CDR3 loop is CSASRGQGGSPYGYTF. CDR3 nucleotides: TGCAGTGCCAGCCGGGGACAGGGAGGTTCACCCTATGGCTACACCTTC.

This clonotype came up a few times. This chain connects TRBV7-2 to TRBJ1-2; D gene ambiguous. Germline loops: CDR1 SGHTA, CDR2 FQGNSA. The CDR3 is made up of 14 amino acids. Trimming left V 0 bases short and J 4 bases short, with 9 bases between. CDR3 sequence reads: CASSLAPETYGYTF. The CDR3 region has the DNA TGTGCCAGCAGCTTAGCGCCAGAGACCTATGGCTACACCTTC.

Only a few counts were recorded for this clonotype. The V and J genes are TRBV12-3 or TRBV12-4 and TRBJ2-2; TRBD2 matches 7 bases. Unmatched junction bases numbered 9, after V lost 5 bases and J lost 0 bases. The CDR3 consists of 17 residues. CDR3: CASSPPAGRSNTGELFF. Here the CDR3 DNA reads TGTGCCAGCAGTCCGCCAGCGGGACGGTCGAACACCGGGGAGCTGTTTTTT.

V usage is TRBV7-3 and J usage is TRBJ2-1; TRBD2 might be the D (5 bases). CDR3 length: 16 residues. Trimming shortened V by 5 bases and J by 1 base, and 15 bases separated the two germline ends. Germline values: CDR1 SGHTA, CDR2 FQGTGA. Written as DNA, the CDR3 is TGTGCCAGCAGCAATGCACTAGGCGGGTCCTACAATGAGCAGTTCTTC. This sequence encodes CASSNALGGSYNEQFF.

The chain links TRBV20-1 to TRBJ1-5; TRBD1 matches at 10 bases. This CDR3 contains 18 residues. Trimming cost V 4 bases and J 1 base; bases outside gene matches: 13. Per germline, CDR1 DFQATT and CDR2 SNEGSKA (reference sequence). CDR3 region: CSAMSFGTGVWSNQPQHF. The CDR3 nucleotides are TGCAGTGCTATGAGTTTCGGGACAGGGGTATGGAGCAATCAGCCCCAGCATTTT.

The V call is TRBV28, the J call TRBJ1-1; 7 bases are a match to TRBD1. Germline lookup yields CDR1 MDHEN and CDR2 SYDVKM. V shed 8 bases, J shed 6 bases, and the junction held 12 bases outside the gene matches. The CDR3 sequence is 14 residues long. The CDR3 DNA is TGTGCCAGCCTCCATACAGGGGCCGCCCCTGAAGCTTTCTTT. Amino acids: CASLHTGAAPEAFF.

The chain joins TRBV4-2 to TRBJ2-7; D is ambiguous. The CDR3 spans 15 residues. The germline V gene has CDR1 LGHNA and CDR2 YNFKEQ. V was clipped by 0 bases and J by 3 bases, with 12 bases between them. The CDR3 loop is CASSQDRAASYEQYF. The CDR3 coding sequence is TGTGCCAGCAGCCAAGATCGGGCAGCCAGCTACGAGCAGTACTTC.

Ten or more counts support this clonotype. The chain uses TRBV29-1 and TRBJ1-3; D not resolved. Per the germline V gene, CDR1 is SQVTM and CDR2 is ANQGSEA. CDR3 length: 12 amino acids. The V gene lost 6 bases and the J gene lost 4 bases, with 10 bases spanning the gap. The CDR3 nucleotides read TGCAGCGTGTTAGAAACAGGAAACACCATATATTTT. Protein sequence: CSVLETGNTIYF. The full variable domain, its missing parts supplied by reference TRBV29-1 and TRBJ1-3, is SAVISQKPSRDICQRGTSLTIQCQVDSQVTMMFWYRQQPGQSLTLIATANQGSEATYESGFVIDKFPISRPNLTFSTLTVSNMSPEDSSIYLCSVLETGNTIYFGEGSWLTVV.

As for this clonotype: No conserved phenylalanine or tryptophan ends this CDR3, so it is likely a read error. The chain employs TRBV7-6 and TRBJ2-7; D ambiguous. Germline CDR1 reads SGHVS; CDR2 reads FNYEAQ. The V gene lost 3 bases and the J gene lost 7 bases, with 22 bases spanning the gap. CDR3 size: 16 residues. CDR3 residues: CASSLVRTDLLSEQYL. The CDR3 region has the DNA TGTGCCAGCAGCTTGGTGAGGACGGATCTTTTGAGTGAGCAGTACCTC.

This chain connects TRBV18 to TRBJ1-6; no firm D call. The length of the CDR3 is 15 residues. Trimming left V 2 bases short and J 10 bases short, with 15 bases between. The germline V gene has CDR1 KGHSH and CDR2 LQKENI. The CDR3 region has the DNA TGTGCCAGCTCACCAAGAGAGGAGGGCGCCTCACCCCTCCACTTT. Protein: CASSPREEGASPLHF.

The V and J genes are TRBV7-9 and TRBJ1-6; D is undetermined. This CDR3 is built from 15 residues. Germline assignment: CDR1 SEHNR and CDR2 FQNEAQ (reference sequence). Deletions cut 0 bases from V and 4 bases from J, with 7 bases between. The CDR3 sequence: CASSLANAYNSPLHF. The CDR3 nucleotides are TGTGCCAGCAGCTTAGCAAATGCATATAATTCACCCCTCCACTTT.

This chain connects TRBV12-3 or TRBV12-4 to TRBJ1-5, with D uncertain. CDR3 length equals 13 residues. Deletions cut 7 bases from V and 4 bases from J, with 11 bases between. The CDR3 sequence: CASTLGWNQPQHF. DNA for the CDR3: TGTGCCAGCACCCTAGGTTGGAATCAGCCCCAGCATTTT.

The chain is built from TRBV5-5 and TRBJ2-7, with unresolved D. V was clipped by 2 bases and J by 3 bases, with 9 bases between them. Germline V gene data show CDR1 as SGHKS and CDR2 as YYEKEE (reference sequence). The CDR3 has 13 residues. In DNA form, the CDR3 reads TGTGCCAGCAGCTTTGCCGAAGTCTACGAGCAGTACTTC. Amino acids: CASSFAEVYEQYF. Variable domain in full (rest from reference TRBV5-5 and TRBJ2-7): DAGVTQSPTHLIKTRGQQVTLRCSPISGHKSVSWYQQVLGQGPQFIFQYYEKEERGRGNFPDRFSARQFPNYSSELNVNALLLGDSALYLCASSFAEVYEQYFGPGTRLTVT.

V usage is TRBV9 and J usage is TRBJ1-1, with TRBD1 identical over 8 bases. V shed 0 bases and J 6 bases; nucleotides not matched to a gene: 7. CDR1 is SGDLS and CDR2 is YYNGEE in the germline V gene. The CDR3 length is 15 residues. CDR3 in DNA: TGTGCCAGCAGCGTAGCTACAGGGGGGATTTCTGAAGCTTTCTTT. Its protein product is CASSVATGGISEAFF.

This clonotype was seen more than once but under ten times. CDR3 coding DNA: TGTGCCAGCACCCACCGGACTAGCGGGTTTCAAGAGACCCAGTACTTC. This gives the protein CASTHRTSGFQETQYF. The V gene is TRBV7-6, the J gene TRBJ2-5; 11 positions match TRBD2. J gave up 2 bases and V 7 bases, and 9 bases lay outside the gene matches. CDR3 size: 16 residues. The V gene's germline CDR1 is SGHVS and CDR2 FNYEAQ.

This chain connects TRBV11-2 to TRBJ1-2, with D perhaps TRBD1 (6 bases). Germline loops: CDR1 SGHAT, CDR2 FQNNGV. V shed 2 bases and J shed 5 bases, with 12 bases lying between them. The length of the CDR3 is 14 residues. CDR3 residues: CASSLQGRVYGYTF. CDR3 sequence (DNA): TGTGCCAGCAGCTTACAGGGGCGCGTTTATGGCTACACCTTC.

The genes are TRBV7-2 and TRBJ2-3; the match to TRBD2 covers 8 bases. Trimming cost V 1 base and J 2 bases; bases outside gene matches: 2. This CDR3 has 15 residues. Germline V lookup: CDR1 SGHTA, CDR2 FQGNSA. The CDR3 DNA reads TGTGCCAGCAGCTTAGTTAGCGGGGACACAGATACGCAGTATTTT. Amino acids: CASSLVSGDTDTQYF. Filled out from reference TRBV7-2 and TRBJ2-3, the complete variable domain reads GAGVSQSPSNKVTEKGKDVELRCDPISGHTALYWYRQSLGQGLEFLIYFQGNSAPDKSGLPSDRFSAERTGGSVSTLTIQRTQQEDSAVYLCASSLVSGDTDTQYFGPGTRLTVL.

This clonotype has just a few counts. The chain is built from TRBV5-1 and TRBJ2-1, with 10 bases lining up with TRBD2. This CDR3 spans 14 amino acids. CDR1 and CDR2 from the germline V gene are SGHRS and YFSETQ. V lost 5 bases, J lost 5 bases, and 4 bases stayed unmatched. CDR3 sequence (DNA): TGCGCCAGCAGGGGGACTAGCGTGGACAATGAGCAGTTCTTC. Amino acids: CASRGTSVDNEQFF. Supplemented by reference TRBV5-1 and TRBJ2-1, the full variable domain reads KAGVTQTPRYLIKTRGQQVTLSCSPISGHRSVSWYQQTPGQGLQFLFEYFSETQRNKGNFPGRFSGRQFSNSRSEMNVSTLELGDSALYLCASRGTSVDNEQFFGPGTRLTVL.